The text below deals with one TCR beta chain. Its antigen is still unknown. The record originates from a study of shared clonotypes between healthy human individuals. In the study overall: Each donor had three CD4 naive, three CD4 memory, two CD8 naive and one CD8 memory plate.

Generated by immunoSEQ multiplex PCR, the TCRdb table keeps only in-frame clones and is missing some. The sample lists some 1.4 million clones; roughly 96% were seen once. The study's findings and limits: It was the few donors that limited the genetic and exposure-history diversity represented. Only blood samples were collected, and tissue repertoires likely differ.

Germline CDR1 and CDR2: KGHSH and LQKENI. V dropped 3 bases and J dropped 3 bases, with 16 bases sitting between them. CDR3 length: 16 amino acids. This TCR derives from a man aged 25 to 40 in good health. The sample consisted of naive CD4+ T cells sorted from blood. The subset: CD45RA+ positively selected. This chain links TRBV18 with TRBJ2-3; D tentatively reads TRBD1 or TRBD2 (6 bases each). The CDR3 nucleotides are TGTGCCAGCTCACCCTTTGGGGGCGGAGGGACAGATACGCAGTATTTT. As protein: CASSPFGGGGTDTQYF.